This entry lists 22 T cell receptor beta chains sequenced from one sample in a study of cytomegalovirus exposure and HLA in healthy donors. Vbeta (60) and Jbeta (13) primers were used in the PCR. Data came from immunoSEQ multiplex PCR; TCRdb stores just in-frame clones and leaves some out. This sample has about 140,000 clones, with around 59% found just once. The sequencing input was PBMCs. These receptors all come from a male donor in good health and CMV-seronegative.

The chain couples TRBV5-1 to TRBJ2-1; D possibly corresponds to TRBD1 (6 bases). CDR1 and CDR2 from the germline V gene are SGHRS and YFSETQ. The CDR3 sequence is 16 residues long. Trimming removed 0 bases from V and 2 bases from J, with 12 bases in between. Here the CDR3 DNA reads TGCGCCAGCAGCTTGGACCAGGGGCCGCCCTACAATGAGCAGTTCTTC. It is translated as CASSLDQGPPYNEQFF.

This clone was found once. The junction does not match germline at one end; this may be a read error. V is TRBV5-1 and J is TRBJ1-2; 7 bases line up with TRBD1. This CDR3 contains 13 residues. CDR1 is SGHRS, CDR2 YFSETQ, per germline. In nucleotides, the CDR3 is TGCGCCAGCAGCTCCACAGGGGCCAATGGCTACCCCTTC. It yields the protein CASSSTGANGYPF.

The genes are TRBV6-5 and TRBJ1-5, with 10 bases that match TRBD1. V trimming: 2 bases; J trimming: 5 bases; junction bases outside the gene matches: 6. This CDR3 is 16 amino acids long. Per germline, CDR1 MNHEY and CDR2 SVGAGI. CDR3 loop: CASSYAGQGRDQPQHF. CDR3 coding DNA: TGTGCCAGCAGTTACGCGGGACAGGGGAGGGATCAGCCCCAGCATTTT.

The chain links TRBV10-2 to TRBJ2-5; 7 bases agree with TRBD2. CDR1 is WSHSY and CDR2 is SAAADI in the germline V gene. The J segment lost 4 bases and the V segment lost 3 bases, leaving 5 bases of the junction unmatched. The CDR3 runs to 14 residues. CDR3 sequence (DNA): TGCGCCAGCAGTGAAGCTTGGGGGGGAGAGACCCAGTACTTC. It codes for CASSEAWGGETQYF.

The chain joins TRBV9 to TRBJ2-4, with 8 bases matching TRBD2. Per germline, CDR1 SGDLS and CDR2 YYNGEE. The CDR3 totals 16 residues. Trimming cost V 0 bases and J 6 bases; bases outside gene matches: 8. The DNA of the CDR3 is TGTGCCAGCAGCGTAGATCCAGCGGGGGTCCGAAACATTCAGTACTTC. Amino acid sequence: CASSVDPAGVRNIQYF.

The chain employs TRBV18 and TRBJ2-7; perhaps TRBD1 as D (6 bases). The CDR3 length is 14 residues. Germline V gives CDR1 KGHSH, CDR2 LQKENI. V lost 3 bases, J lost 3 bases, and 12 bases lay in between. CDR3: CASSPSSGVYEQYF. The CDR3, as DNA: TGTGCCAGCTCACCGAGCTCAGGGGTCTACGAGCAGTACTTC.

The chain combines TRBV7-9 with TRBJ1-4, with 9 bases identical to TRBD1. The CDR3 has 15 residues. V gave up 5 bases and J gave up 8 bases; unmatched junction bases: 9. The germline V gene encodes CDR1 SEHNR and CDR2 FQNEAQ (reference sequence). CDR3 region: CASSAPGTGIEKLFF. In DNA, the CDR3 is TGTGCCAGCAGCGCCCCCGGGACAGGGATCGAAAAACTGTTTTTT.

CDR3 region: CASSLGGHRNQPQHF. CDR3 DNA sequence: TGTGCCAGCAGCTTAGGTGGACACCGCAATCAGCCCCAGCATTTT. The gene calls are TRBV13 and TRBJ1-5, with D possibly being TRBD1 (5 bases). V lost 0 bases and J 2 bases, leaving 8 bases between the germline ends. The length of the CDR3 is 15 residues. In germline, CDR1 is PRHDT, CDR2 FYEKMQ (reference sequence).

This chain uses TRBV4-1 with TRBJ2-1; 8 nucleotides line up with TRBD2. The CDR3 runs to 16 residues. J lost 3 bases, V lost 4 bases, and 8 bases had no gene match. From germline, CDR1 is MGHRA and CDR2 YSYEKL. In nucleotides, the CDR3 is TGCGCCAGCAGCCCTCCGGGGGGGAGTAGCTACAATGAGCAGTTCTTC. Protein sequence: CASSPPGGSSYNEQFF.

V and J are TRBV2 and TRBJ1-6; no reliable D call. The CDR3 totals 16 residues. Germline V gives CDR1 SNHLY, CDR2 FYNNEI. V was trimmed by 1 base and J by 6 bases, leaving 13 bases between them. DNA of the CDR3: TGTGCCAGCAGTGAAGATGGCCTGGACTTTAATTCACCCCTCCACTTT. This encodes CASSEDGLDFNSPLHF.

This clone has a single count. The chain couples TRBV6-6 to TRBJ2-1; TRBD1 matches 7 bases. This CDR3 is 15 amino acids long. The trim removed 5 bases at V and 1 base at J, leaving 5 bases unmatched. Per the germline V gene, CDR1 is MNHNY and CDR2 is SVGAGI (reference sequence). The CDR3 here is CASSKDRESYNEQFF. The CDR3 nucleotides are TGTGCCAGCAGTAAAGACAGGGAATCCTACAATGAGCAGTTCTTC.

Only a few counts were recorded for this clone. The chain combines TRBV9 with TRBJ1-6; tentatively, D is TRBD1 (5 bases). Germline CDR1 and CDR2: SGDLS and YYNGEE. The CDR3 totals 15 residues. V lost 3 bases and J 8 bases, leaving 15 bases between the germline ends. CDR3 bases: TGTGCCAGCAGCGCGACCAGGGTGGGTGATTCACCCCTCCACTTT. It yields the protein CASSATRVGDSPLHF.

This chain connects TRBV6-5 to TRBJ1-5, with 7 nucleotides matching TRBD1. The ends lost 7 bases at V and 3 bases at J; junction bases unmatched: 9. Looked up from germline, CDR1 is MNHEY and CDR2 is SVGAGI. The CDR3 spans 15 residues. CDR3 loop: CASNVAGGDNQPQHF. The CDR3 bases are TGTGCCAGCAATGTGGCAGGGGGTGACAATCAGCCCCAGCATTTT.

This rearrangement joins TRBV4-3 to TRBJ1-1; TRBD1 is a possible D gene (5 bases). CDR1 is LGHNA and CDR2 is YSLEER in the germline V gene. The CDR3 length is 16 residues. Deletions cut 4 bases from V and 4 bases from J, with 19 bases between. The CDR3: CASSLTTGVVGTEAFF. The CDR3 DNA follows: TGCGCCAGCAGCCTCACCACGGGGGTTGTTGGCACTGAAGCTTTCTTT.

The CDR3 DNA is TGTGCCAGTAGGTTGGGGGGTATGAACACTGAAGCTTTCTTT. Protein sequence: CASRLGGMNTEAFF. The gene calls are TRBV19 and TRBJ1-1; the D gene is possibly TRBD1 (5 bases). The CDR3 is made up of 14 amino acids. V dropped 6 bases and J dropped 0 bases, with 11 bases sitting between them. Germline CDR1 LNHDA, CDR2 SQIVND (reference sequence).

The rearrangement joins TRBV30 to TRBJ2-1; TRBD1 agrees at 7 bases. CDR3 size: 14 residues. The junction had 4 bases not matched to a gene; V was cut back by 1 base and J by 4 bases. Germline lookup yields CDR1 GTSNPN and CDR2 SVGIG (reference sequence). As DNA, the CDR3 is TGTGCCTGGAGTGCCGGGACAGCTTACAATGAGCAGTTCTTC. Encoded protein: CAWSAGTAYNEQFF. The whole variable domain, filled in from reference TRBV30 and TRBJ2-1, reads SQTIHQWPATLVQPVGSPLSLECTVEGTSNPNLYWYRQAAGRGLQLLFYSVGIGQISSEVPQNLSASRPQDRQFILSSKKLLLSDSGFYLCAWSAGTAYNEQFFGPGTRLTVL.

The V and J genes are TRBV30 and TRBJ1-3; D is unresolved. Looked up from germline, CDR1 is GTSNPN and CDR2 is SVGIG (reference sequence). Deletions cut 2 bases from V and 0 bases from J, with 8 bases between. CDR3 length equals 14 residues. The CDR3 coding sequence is TGTGCCTGGAGTATTGCACTCTCTGGAAACACCATATATTTT. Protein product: CAWSIALSGNTIYF.

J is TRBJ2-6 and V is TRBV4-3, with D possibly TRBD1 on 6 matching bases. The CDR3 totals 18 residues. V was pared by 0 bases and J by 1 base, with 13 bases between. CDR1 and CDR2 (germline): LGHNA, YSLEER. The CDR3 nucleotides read TGCGCCAGCAGCCAAGACCACGAGAGGGGGTCTGGGGCCAACGTCCTGACTTTC. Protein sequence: CASSQDHERGSGANVLTF.

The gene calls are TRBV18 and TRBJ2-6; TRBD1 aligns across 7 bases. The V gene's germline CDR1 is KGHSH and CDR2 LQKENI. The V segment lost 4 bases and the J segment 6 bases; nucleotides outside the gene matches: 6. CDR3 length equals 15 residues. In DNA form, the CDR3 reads TGTGCCAGCTCACGACAGGGCCCGCCGGCCAACGTCCTGACTTTC. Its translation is CASSRQGPPANVLTF.

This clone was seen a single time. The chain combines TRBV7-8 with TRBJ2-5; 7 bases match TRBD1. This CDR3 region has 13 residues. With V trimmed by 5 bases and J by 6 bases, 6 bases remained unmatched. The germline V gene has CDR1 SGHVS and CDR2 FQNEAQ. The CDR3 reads CASSHRTGQTQYF. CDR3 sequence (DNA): TGTGCCAGCAGCCACAGGACAGGCCAGACCCAGTACTTC.

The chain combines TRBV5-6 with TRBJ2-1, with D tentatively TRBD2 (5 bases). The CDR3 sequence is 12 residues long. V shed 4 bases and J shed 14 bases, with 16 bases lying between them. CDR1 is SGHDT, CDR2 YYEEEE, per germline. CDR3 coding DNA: TGTGCCAGCAGCCCCCTACTAGGGTTTGAGTTCTTC. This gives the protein CASSPLLGFEFF.

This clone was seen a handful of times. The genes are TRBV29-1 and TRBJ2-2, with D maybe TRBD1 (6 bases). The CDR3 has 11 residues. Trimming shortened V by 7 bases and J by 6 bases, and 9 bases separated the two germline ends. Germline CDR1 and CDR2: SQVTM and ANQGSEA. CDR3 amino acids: CSAKGAGELFF. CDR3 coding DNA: TGCAGCGCCAAGGGGGCCGGGGAGCTGTTTTTT.